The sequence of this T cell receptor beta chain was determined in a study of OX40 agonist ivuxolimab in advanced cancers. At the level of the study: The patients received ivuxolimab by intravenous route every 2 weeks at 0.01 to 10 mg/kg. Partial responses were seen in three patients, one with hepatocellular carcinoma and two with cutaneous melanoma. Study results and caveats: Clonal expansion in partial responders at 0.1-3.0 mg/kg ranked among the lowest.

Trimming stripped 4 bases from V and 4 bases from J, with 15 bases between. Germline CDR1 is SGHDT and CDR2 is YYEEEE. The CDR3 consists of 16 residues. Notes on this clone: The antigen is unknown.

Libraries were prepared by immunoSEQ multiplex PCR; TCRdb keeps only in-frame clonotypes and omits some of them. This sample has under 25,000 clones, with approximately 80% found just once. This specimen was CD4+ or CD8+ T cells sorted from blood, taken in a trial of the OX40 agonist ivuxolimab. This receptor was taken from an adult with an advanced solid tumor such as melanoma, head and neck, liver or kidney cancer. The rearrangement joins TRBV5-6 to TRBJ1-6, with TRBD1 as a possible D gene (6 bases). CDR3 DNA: TGTGCCAGCAGCGGGGGCAGGCTAAATTATAATTCACCCCTCCACTTT. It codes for CASSGGRLNYNSPLHF.